The 15 T cell receptor beta chains reported below all come from one sample, sequenced in a study of T cells in Graves' hyperthyroidism and ophthalmopathy. There were TCR beta CDR3 regions amplified from RNA transcripts. When the TCR CDR3 underwent first-round RT-PCR, the HTBI primer set was used. TCRdb passed the multiplex PCR reads through MiXCR, listing each CDR3 protein once. The sample includes roughly 500,000 distinct CDR3 sequences, around 50% seen only once; the top ten take around 44%. Sequencing used peripheral blood or thyroid tissue (not recorded which). All receptors derive from an adult woman with Graves' disease, either hyperthyroidism or ophthalmopathy (not recorded which).

The J gene is TRBJ2-3, the V gene TRBV15; D is unresolved. This CDR3 is 15 amino acids long. Germline V gene sequence: CDR1 LNHNV, CDR2 YYDKDF (reference sequence). The V and J ends lost 3 bases and 3 bases respectively, with 13 bases between them. DNA for the CDR3: TGTGCCACCAGCAGTAGTTACAGTCGTACAGATACGCAGTATTTT. This codes for CATSSSYSRTDTQYF.

The rearrangement joins TRBV2 to TRBJ1-3; D not certain. Trimming left V 1 base short and J 2 bases short, with 9 bases between. Germline V CDR1 and CDR2: SNHLY, FYNNEI. The CDR3 extends over 15 amino acids. In nucleotides, the CDR3 is TGTGCCAGCAGTGAAGGGACTATGACTGGAAACACCATATATTTT. Translating it yields CASSEGTMTGNTIYF.

This clonotype has a count of ten or more. The rearrangement joins TRBV9 to TRBJ1-4; D is undetermined. Germline V gives CDR1 SGDLS, CDR2 YYNGEE. V was clipped by 3 bases and J by 5 bases, with 14 bases between them. The CDR3 runs to 15 residues. This chain's CDR3 is CASSARLHRNEKLFF. In DNA form, the CDR3 reads TGTGCCAGCAGCGCCAGATTACATCGAAATGAAAAACTGTTTTTT.

This clonotype turned up a few times. A junction end diverges from the germline sequence, so it may reflect a read error. The chain employs TRBV2 and TRBJ2-5; maybe TRBD2 (6 bases). The CDR3 consists of 13 residues. CDR1 is SNHLY, CDR2 FYNNEI, per germline. The DNA for the CDR3 is TGTGCTAGCATGGCAGGGCGGGGAGAGACCCAGTACTTC. Protein sequence: CASMAGRGETQYF.

Concerning this clonotype itself: The CDR3 ends on some other residue instead of the conserved phenylalanine or tryptophan, so this is likely a read error. This chain connects TRBV19 to TRBJ1-1; D might be TRBD1 (5 bases). V lost 7 bases and J 3 bases, leaving 18 bases between the germline ends. This CDR3 is built from 15 residues. The germline gives CDR1 LNHDA, CDR2 SQIVND (reference sequence). In DNA form, the CDR3 reads TGTGCCAGTACCCGAGGCGGGGGGAGGGACACTGAAGCTTTCCTT. This gives the protein CASTRGGGRDTEAFL.

This clonotype was counted only a few times. CDR3 amino acids: CSARLTATNEKLFF. CDR3 nucleotides: TGCAGTGCTAGACTAACGGCAACTAATGAAAAACTGTTTTTT. This chain joins TRBV20-1 and TRBJ1-4; D gene uncertain. The V and J ends lost 2 bases and 0 bases respectively, with 7 bases between them. The CDR3 contains 14 residues. Germline CDR1 and CDR2: DFQATT and SNEGSKA (reference sequence).

In its sample, this clonotype was seen many times. This sequence joins TRBV7-9 and TRBJ1-4; D remains ambiguous. This CDR3 comprises 14 residues. V dropped 3 bases and J dropped 7 bases, with 12 bases sitting between them. The germline V gene encodes CDR1 SEHNR and CDR2 FQNEAQ (reference sequence). CDR3 nucleotides: TGTGCCAGCAGCTTCCGGCAGGATGGTGAAAAACTGTTTTTT. This encodes CASSFRQDGEKLFF.

The rearrangement links TRBV7-9 to TRBJ1-5; TRBD1 matches 7 bases. The V segment lost 4 bases and the J segment 11 bases; nucleotides outside the gene matches: 14. The CDR3 spans 15 residues. CDR1 SEHNR and CDR2 FQNEAQ come from the germline V gene (reference sequence). The CDR3 loop reads CASSSKGGLQETQHF. For the CDR3, the DNA is TGTGCCAGCAGCTCCAAAGGGGGCCTCCAAGAGACCCAGCATTTT. Filled out from reference TRBV7-9 and TRBJ1-5, the complete variable domain reads DTGVSQNPRHKITKRGQNVTFRCDPISEHNRLYWYRQTLGQGPEFLTYFQNEAQLEKSRLLSDRFSAERPKGSFSTLEIQRTEQGDSAMYLCASSSKGGLQETQHFGDGTRLSIL.

CDR3 coding DNA: TGTGCCATCAGTGAGTCTGGACGGACCGGGGAGCTGTTTTTT. As protein: CAISESGRTGELFF. The chain uses TRBV10-3 and TRBJ2-2; the D is unclear. The CDR3 is 14 residues long. Trimming removed 0 bases at V and 5 bases at J, with 7 bases between. Germline loops: CDR1 ENHRY, CDR2 SYGVKD.

The table lists this clonotype with a few counts. A junction boundary mismatches the germline segment, possibly from a read error. The chain employs TRBV12-3 or TRBV12-4 and TRBJ1-1; no definite D call. The CDR3 has 13 residues. CDR3 in DNA: TGTACCAGCAGTTTGTTGGGGAACACTGAAGCTTTCTTT. It encodes CTSSLLGNTEAFF.

This chain joins TRBV10-3 and TRBJ1-2; D unclear. Germline assignment: CDR1 ENHRY and CDR2 SYGVKD. Trimming took 4 bases from V and 8 from J, leaving 17 bases between them. This CDR3 has 14 residues. CDR3 DNA sequence: TGTGCCATCAGTGGTAGGGCCAAAGGAGGCGGCTACACCTTC. This gives the protein CAISGRAKGGGYTF.

The chain is built from TRBV7-3 and TRBJ2-5; 7 bases are a match to TRBD1. V was pared by 5 bases and J by 4 bases, with 7 bases of the junction left unmatched. Germline assignment: CDR1 SGHTA and CDR2 FQGTGA. This CDR3 region has 14 residues. The CDR3 is CASSPTGDGETQYF. The CDR3 nucleotides read TGTGCCAGCAGCCCTACAGGGGATGGAGAGACCCAGTACTTC. The full variable domain, in which reference TRBV7-3 and TRBJ2-5 provide the parts outside the CDR3, is GAGVSQTPSNKVTEKGKYVELRCDPISGHTALYWYRQSLGQGPEFLIYFQGTGAADDSGLPNDRFFAVRPEGSVSTLKIQRTERGDSAVYLCASSPTGDGETQYFGPGTRLLVL.

This clonotype showed up just a few times. The V gene is TRBV28, the J gene TRBJ1-2, with D hard to call. Germline loops: CDR1 MDHEN, CDR2 SYDVKM. Trimming removed 4 bases from V and 4 bases from J, with 7 bases in between. The CDR3 covers 12 residues. The CDR3 reads CASSSAAYGYTF. In DNA form, the CDR3 reads TGTGCCAGCAGTTCTGCAGCCTATGGCTACACCTTC.

The chain joins TRBV7-9 to TRBJ2-3, with TRBD2 matching 12 bases. CDR1 SEHNR and CDR2 FQNEAQ come from the germline V gene (reference sequence). This CDR3 comprises 17 residues. Trimming cost V 3 bases and J 0 bases; bases outside gene matches: 4. CDR3 coding DNA: TGTGCCAGCAGCTTCCGGACTAGCGGGATTAGCACAGATACGCAGTATTTT. This sequence encodes CASSFRTSGISTDTQYF.

The table lists this clonotype with a few counts. The genes are TRBV29-1 and TRBJ2-7; D possibly corresponds to TRBD2 (5 bases). Judging by the DNA end, TRBJ2-1 fits better; the J call may be wrong. Germline V CDR1 and CDR2: SQVTM, ANQGSEA. The CDR3 loop spans 11 amino acids. The CDR3 is CSGGGGREQFF. The CDR3 DNA is TGCAGCGGAGGAGGTGGGCGGGAGCAGTTCTTC.